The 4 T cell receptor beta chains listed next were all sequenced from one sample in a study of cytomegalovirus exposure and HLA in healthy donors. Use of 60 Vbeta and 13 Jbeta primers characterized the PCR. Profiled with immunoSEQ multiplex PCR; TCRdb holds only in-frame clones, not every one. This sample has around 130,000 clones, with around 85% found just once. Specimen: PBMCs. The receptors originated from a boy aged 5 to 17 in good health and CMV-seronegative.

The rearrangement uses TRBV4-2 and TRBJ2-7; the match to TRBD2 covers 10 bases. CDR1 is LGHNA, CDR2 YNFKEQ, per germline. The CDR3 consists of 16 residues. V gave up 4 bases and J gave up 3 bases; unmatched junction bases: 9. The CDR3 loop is CASSPQIVAGGYEQYF. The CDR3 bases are TGTGCCAGCAGCCCCCAAATAGTAGCGGGGGGCTACGAGCAGTACTTC.

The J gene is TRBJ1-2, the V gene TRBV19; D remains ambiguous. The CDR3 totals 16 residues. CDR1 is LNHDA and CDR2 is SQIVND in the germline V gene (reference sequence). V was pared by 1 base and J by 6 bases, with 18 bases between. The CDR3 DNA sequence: TGTGCCAGTAGTATAGGGTTCGAGGGTATCGATCATGGCTACACCTTC. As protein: CASSIGFEGIDHGYTF.

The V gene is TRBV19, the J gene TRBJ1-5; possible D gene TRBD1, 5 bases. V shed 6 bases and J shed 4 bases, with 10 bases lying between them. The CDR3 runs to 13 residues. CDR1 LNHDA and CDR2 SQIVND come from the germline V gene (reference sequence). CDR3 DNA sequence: TGTGCCAGTAGGGTCAGGGATAATCAGCCCCAGCATTTT. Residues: CASRVRDNQPQHF.

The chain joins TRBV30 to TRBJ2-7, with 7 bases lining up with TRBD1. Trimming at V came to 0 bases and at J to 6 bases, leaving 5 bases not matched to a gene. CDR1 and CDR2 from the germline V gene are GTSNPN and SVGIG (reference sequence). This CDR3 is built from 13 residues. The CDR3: CAWSVRQGGEQYF. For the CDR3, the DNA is TGTGCCTGGAGTGTTAGACAGGGTGGCGAGCAGTACTTC.